The clone carrying this T cell receptor (beta chain) appeared a few times. What it binds is not known. It may be a read error: a sequence one base away is much more abundant. V lost 5 bases to trimming and J lost 2 bases; unmatched junction nucleotides: 8. Germline-derived CDR1 and CDR2 are SQVTM and ANQGSEA. This CDR3 is 15 amino acids long. RNA was extracted from bulk tissue without any cell sorting. Between August and November 2014, newly diagnosed, chemotherapy-naive lung cancer patients underwent thoracic surgery in China. TCRbeta libraries were built with three rounds of nested PCR, modified from ARM-PCR. One entry per CDR3 protein results from TCRdb running MiXCR on the multiplex PCR reads. This sample has 110,000 or so distinct CDR3 sequences, with 75% found just once. This sample stems from a study of tumor and adjacent non-tumor tissue in lung cancer. Looking at the study overall: Patients were aged about 31 to 85, 10 men and 4 to 6 women, stage I to III. Study-wide points: TCR diversity was significantly greater in tumor than normal lung tissue. Shorter survival was associated with higher TCR diversity in tumors.

Sequenced input: lung tumor tissue. The rearrangement uses TRBV29-1 and TRBJ1-5, with TRBD1 identical over 8 bases. This TCR was recovered from a woman in her sixties with non-small cell lung cancer. Here the CDR3 reads CSVSQGVTGNQPQHF. CDR3 in DNA: TGCAGCGTTTCACAGGGGGTGACGGGCAATCAGCCCCAGCATTTT.